This is a list of T cell receptor beta chains from one sample in a study of shared clonotypes between healthy human individuals. This table comes from immunoSEQ multiplex PCR, and its TCRdb copy is limited to in-frame clones, with some not included. The sample carries about 470,000 clones, 70% to 80% recorded once. The specimen was PBMCs. The source of these receptors is a middle-aged woman in good health. Some clones in this sample may be carry-over from other donors' samples. Both conserved end residues are part of each CDR3. Fields, in order: V gene, clone size, J gene, D gene, CDR3 DNA, CDR3 protein. The D gene is left open where the match is weak. Where a row states a size, it is once, few, many or the class of an expanded clone; other rows omit it.

TRBV2,-,TRBJ2-3,TRBD1,TGTGCCAGCAGTCCAGGGGACAGGCGTGGGACAGATACGCAGTATTTT,CASSPGDRRGTDTQYF
TRBV20-1,-,TRBJ1-2,-,TGCAGTGCTATCTTCGCCCAGGGCTACACCTTC,CSAIFAQGYTF
TRBV29-1,-,TRBJ1-1,-,TGCAGCGGGGCGAGAGGGGCCAATGAAGCTTTCTTT,CSGARGANEAFF
TRBV7-9,-,TRBJ2-5,TRBD1,TGTGCCAGCAGCCACCGGACAGGGGGAGAGACCCAGTACTTC,CASSHRTGGETQYF
TRBV28,-,TRBJ1-1,TRBD1,TGTGCCAGCAGTTTAAGTGACAGGGGGCGCACCGAAGCTTTCTTT,CASSLSDRGRTEAFF
TRBV27,-,TRBJ2-7,-,TGTGCCAGCAGTTTATTCAGGGGGGGAACCTACGAGCAGTACTTC,CASSLFRGGTYEQYF
TRBV5-1,-,TRBJ1-3,TRBD1,TGCGCCAGCAGCGGGGGGACAGGAGATTCTGGAAACACCATATATTTT,CASSGGTGDSGNTIYF
TRBV4-1,-,TRBJ2-1,-,TGCGCCAGCAGCCATAAGAGGGCTACAGGGTACAATGAGCAGTTCTTC,CASSHKRATGYNEQFF
TRBV2,-,TRBJ1-3,-,TGTGCCAGCAAAGGGCCCACGGCGGCCCTTTACGGAAACACCATATATTTT,CASKGPTAALYGNTIYF
TRBV7-9,-,TRBJ1-1,-,TGTGCCAGCAGCTTGGGGAGTATACTTAACACTGAAGCTTTCTTT,CASSLGSILNTEAFF
TRBV30,-,TRBJ1-4,-,TGTGCCTGGAGTGTAGGGCCCTTGGAGGAAAAACTGTTTTTT,CAWSVGPLEEKLFF
TRBV11-3,-,TRBJ2-1,TRBD2,TGTGCCAGCAGCTTCCCTCCCGGGACTAGCGGGAGAGGTGAGCAGTTCTTC,CASSFPPGTSGRGEQFF
TRBV6-5,once,TRBJ2-7,TRBD2,TGTGCCAGCAGTTACTTAGGGACTAGTTCCTACGAGCAGTACTTC,CASSYLGTSSYEQYF
TRBV5-4,few,TRBJ1-5,-,TGTGCCAGCAGCTTGTCGACAGATCAGCCCCAGCATTTT,CASSLSTDQPQHF
TRBV19,few,TRBJ1-1,TRBD1,TGTGCCAGTAGTAGACAGGGAACTGAAGCTTTCTTT,CASSRQGTEAFF
TRBV19,medium-sized,TRBJ1-5,-,TGTGCCAGTAGTGAGGTCCGAGGGCAGCCCCAGCATTTT,CASSEVRGQPQHF
TRBV5-1,-,TRBJ2-3,-,TGCGCCAGCAGCTTAGAGGGACACACCACAGATACGCAGTATTTT,CASSLEGHTTDTQYF
TRBV5-6,-,TRBJ1-2,-,TGTGCCAGCAGTCAACAGGGAAACTATGGCTACACCTTC,CASSQQGNYGYTF
TRBV29-1,-,TRBJ2-1,TRBD1,TGCAGCGTCGCAGGGGACAGGGGAAATGAGCAGTTCTTC,CSVAGDRGNEQFF
TRBV21-1,-,TRBJ2-7,-,TGTGCCAGCAGCCCGGGTCAGGGGGCTAACACCTACGAGCAGTACTTC,CASSPGQGANTYEQYF
TRBV7-8,-,TRBJ2-7,-,TGTGCCAGCAGCGACACCGGACGGATCTCCTACGAGCAGTACTTC,CASSDTGRISYEQYF
TRBV28,-,TRBJ1-2,TRBD1,TGTGCCAGCAGTCCCTGGACAGGGGGGAACTATGGCTACACCTTC,CASSPWTGGNYGYTF
TRBV27,-,TRBJ2-7,TRBD1,TGTGCCAGCAGTTTATGGGGGACAGGGGGCTTCTACGAGCAGTACTTC,CASSLWGTGGFYEQYF
TRBV6-1,-,TRBJ1-2,-,TGTGCCAGCAGTGAAGGGGAGGAGGGACCCTATGGCTACACCTTC,CASSEGEEGPYGYTF
TRBV28,-,TRBJ1-3,-,TGTGCCAGCAGTTCCCCAGATCCGCCCTCTGGAAACACCATATATTTT,CASSSPDPPSGNTIYF
TRBV7-2,-,TRBJ1-1,TRBD1,TGTGCCAGCAGCTTAAGGGGGCAACTGAACACTGAAGCTTTCTTT,CASSLRGQLNTEAFF
TRBV5-1,-,TRBJ2-3,TRBD1,TGCGCCAGCAGCTTGTCAGGGGGCGGTGCAGATACGCAGTATTTT,CASSLSGGGADTQYF
TRBV27,-,TRBJ1-2,TRBD1,TGTGCCAGCAGACCGGACAGGGAACACTATGGCTACACCTTC,CASRPDREHYGYTF
TRBV5-1,once,TRBJ2-3,TRBD2,TGCGCCAGCAGCTTGAGCGGGAGTTCTGCAGATACGCAGTATTTT,CASSLSGSSADTQYF
TRBV29-1,-,TRBJ2-3,TRBD2,TGCAGCGTTGAAGCCCCTCGGACTAGCTCCGGCACAGATACGCAGTATTTT,CSVEAPRTSSGTDTQYF
TRBV7-3,-,TRBJ1-1,-,TGTGCCAGCAGCCGGTTATACACTGAAGCTTTCTTT,CASSRLYTEAFF
TRBV30,-,TRBJ2-3,TRBD2,TGTGCCTGGAGTCAGGTAGCGGGTCAACAGTATTTT,CAWSQVAGQQYF
TRBV14,-,TRBJ1-4,-,TGTGCCAGCAGCCGTGCGGGGTTGATCGGAGAAAAACTGTTTTTT,CASSRAGLIGEKLFF
TRBV9,-,TRBJ1-3,-,TGTGCCAGCAGCGTACAGGGGATGTTTGGAAACACCATATATTTT,CASSVQGMFGNTIYF
TRBV7-3,-,TRBJ2-1,-,TGTGCCAGCAGCGCCGGTTGGGGCAATGAGCAGTTCTTC,CASSAGWGNEQFF
TRBV7-2,-,TRBJ2-2,-,TGTGCCAGCAGCCCATCGGACCAGAACGGGGAGCTGTTTTTT,CASSPSDQNGELFF
TRBV6-1,-,TRBJ2-3,TRBD2,TGTGCCAGCAGGGTAGCGGGAGGCCGCGATACGCAGTATTTT,CASRVAGGRDTQYF
TRBV7-3,-,TRBJ2-7,-,TGTGCCAGCAGCCCCTACGCGGACGGTAGGGCCTACGAGCAGTACTTC,CASSPYADGRAYEQYF
TRBV5-1,-,TRBJ2-1,TRBD2,TGCGCCAGCAGCGGAACCCGCGGGGGAGGGCCCGGGAATGAGCAGTTCTTC,CASSGTRGGGPGNEQFF
TRBV2,-,TRBJ1-5,-,TGTGCCAGCAGTGAAGGCCTGGCGGGGCAGCCCCAGCATTTT,CASSEGLAGQPQHF
TRBV30,-,TRBJ1-5,-,TGTGCCTGGAGTGTACTGGATGGCAATCAGCCCCAGCATTTT,CAWSVLDGNQPQHF
TRBV7-2,-,TRBJ1-1,TRBD1,TGTGCCAGCCACAGGGGGTGGAACACTGAAGCTTTCTTT,CASHRGWNTEAFF
TRBV6-5,once,TRBJ1-2,-,TGTGCCAGCATCGAAGGACCGGACGCCCTCTATGGCTACACCTTC,CASIEGPDALYGYTF
TRBV28,few,TRBJ2-7,TRBD2,TGTGCCAGCACCCGGACGGCAGGGAGGGGGCAGTACTTC,CASTRTAGRGQYF
TRBV23-1,few,TRBJ2-6,-,TGCGCCACTCGTTTTCACTCTGGGGCCAACGTCCTGACTTTC,CATRFHSGANVLTF